The rows below give T cell receptor beta chains drawn from one sample of a study of cytomegalovirus exposure and HLA in healthy donors. Clones were sequenced by immunoSEQ multiplex PCR, and TCRdb holds only the in-frame ones, with some missing. Among about 230,000 clones listed, almost 85% were seen once. The sample taken for sequencing was PBMCs. The receptor set was obtained from a woman in her 40s in good health and CMV-seronegative. The CDR3 runs from the conserved cysteine through the conserved F or W. Fields, in order: J gene, clone size, V gene, D gene, CDR3 DNA, CDR3 protein. D genes are given only for firm matches. Size values are once, few and many counts, or a class for expanded clones, and some rows have none.

>TRBJ1-1|few|TRBV5-6|NA
TGTGCCAGCAGCTTTCTCCTGAACACTGAAGCTTTCTTT
CASSFLLNTEAFF
>TRBJ2-7|NA|TRBV13|TRBD1
TGTGCCAGCAGCTTACGAGGTGTATCGGGACAGGGGAGCGAGCAGTACTTC
CASSLRGVSGQGSEQYF
>TRBJ2-1|NA|TRBV6-1|NA
TGTGCCAGCAGTAACAGAGACAATGAGCAGTTCTTC
CASSNRDNEQFF
>TRBJ1-2|NA|TRBV9|NA
TGTGCCAGCAGCGCCTACAATCAGGGCTATGGCTACACCTTC
CASSAYNQGYGYTF
>TRBJ2-5|NA|TRBV9|TRBD1
TGTGCCAGCAGCCCCAACAGGGGGGAGGAGACCCAGTACTTC
CASSPNRGEETQYF
>TRBJ2-7|NA|TRBV6-6|NA
TGTGCCAGCAGCCCCCAGGTGTACGAGCAGTACTTC
CASSPQVYEQYF
>TRBJ2-1|once|TRBV7-2|NA
TGTGCCAGCAGCCCGTGGGTAGGGGACTACAATGAGCAGTTCTTC
CASSPWVGDYNEQFF
>TRBJ1-1|NA|TRBV28|NA
TGTGCCAGCAGTCCCCTGGGGGGGGCAGTCATGAACACTGAAGCTTTCTTT
CASSPLGGAVMNTEAFF
>TRBJ2-2|NA|TRBV6-6|NA
TGTGCCAGCAGTTACCATACCGGGGAGCTGTTTTTT
CASSYHTGELFF
>TRBJ1-3|NA|TRBV6-1|NA
TGTGCCAGCAGTGGCAAATTTTGGAGCTCTGGAAACACCATATATTTT
CASSGKFWSSGNTIYF
>TRBJ1-4|NA|TRBV2|NA
TGTGCCAGCAGTGAAGCGCTTTCAGCCGGGGCTAATGAAAAACTGTTTTTT
CASSEALSAGANEKLFF
>TRBJ2-3|few|TRBV7-2|NA
TGTGCCAGCAGCTTGACACCAGATACGCAGTATTTT
CASSLTPDTQYF
>TRBJ2-7|NA|TRBV7-2|TRBD1
TGTGCCAGCAGCTTAGCCCATTCCAGGACAGGGGCTGACGAGCAGTACTTC
CASSLAHSRTGADEQYF
>TRBJ2-2|NA|TRBV29-1|TRBD1
TGCAGCGTCGGCGGACAGGGGGCGAGGACCGGGGAGCTGTTTTTT
CSVGGQGARTGELFF
>TRBJ2-7|once|TRBV19|TRBD2
TGTGCCAGTAGTTCTAGCGGGGGACCACTCTACGAGCAGTACTTC
CASSSSGGPLYEQYF
>TRBJ2-5|NA|TRBV5-1|NA
TGCGCCAGCAGCTTAGGGCTAGGGGGCCAAGAGACCCAGTACTTC
CASSLGLGGQETQYF
>TRBJ2-2|NA|TRBV7-3|NA
TGTGCCAGCAGCTTAGGGCGGGGGAACACCGGGGAGCTGTTTTTT
CASSLGRGNTGELFF
>TRBJ2-7|NA|TRBV7-2|TRBD1
TGTGCCAGCAGCCAAGTGAGCGGGACAGGGGGATACGAGCAGTACTTC
CASSQVSGTGGYEQYF
>TRBJ1-4|once|TRBV5-1|NA
TGCGCCAGCAGAGACCGGGACAAGGCTGAAAAACTGTTTTTT
CASRDRDKAEKLFF
>TRBJ1-5|NA|TRBV2|NA
TGTGCCAGCAGTGTCCCGGAGGGGCAGCCCCAGCATTTT
CASSVPEGQPQHF
>TRBJ2-1|NA|TRBV6-5|TRBD1
TGTGCCAGCAGTTACTTTTCGGGACAGGGGGTTGGTGAGCAGTTCTTC
CASSYFSGQGVGEQFF
>TRBJ2-7|NA|TRBV2|TRBD2
TGTGCCAGTAGCAACTTAGCGGGGGGATCCTACGAGCAGTACTTC
CASSNLAGGSYEQYF
>TRBJ2-5|NA|TRBV4-1|TRBD2
TGCGCCAGCAGCCACCTAGCGGGGGAGGAGACCCAGTACTTC
CASSHLAGEETQYF
>TRBJ1-2|NA|TRBV2|NA
TGTGCCAGCACGGATTGGGGGGATACTGGCTACACCTTC
CASTDWGDTGYTF
>TRBJ1-2|NA|TRBV18|NA
TGTGCCAGCTCAGCTCCGACAGAGTTCTATGGCTACACCTTC
CASSAPTEFYGYTF
>TRBJ2-1|NA|TRBV18|TRBD2
TGTGCCAGCTCACCTTACATAGCGGGCAATGAGCAGTTCTTC
CASSPYIAGNEQFF
>TRBJ2-7|NA|TRBV30|NA
TGTGCCTGGAGCCTCGGCTCCTACGAGCAGTACTTC
CAWSLGSYEQYF